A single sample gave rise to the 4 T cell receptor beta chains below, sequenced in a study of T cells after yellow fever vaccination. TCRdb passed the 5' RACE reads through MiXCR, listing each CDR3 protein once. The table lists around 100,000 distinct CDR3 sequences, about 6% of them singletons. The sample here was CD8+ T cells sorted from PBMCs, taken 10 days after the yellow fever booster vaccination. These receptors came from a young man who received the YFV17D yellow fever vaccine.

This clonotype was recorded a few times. The chain's CDR3 is CASSHDRLEGQPQHF. The CDR3 DNA is TGTGCCAGCAGCCATGACAGGCTGGAGGGGCAGCCCCAGCATTTT. The V and J genes are TRBV6-2 or TRBV6-3 and TRBJ1-5, with D possibly matching TRBD1 (6 bases). CDR1 and CDR2 from the germline V gene are MNHEY and SVGEGT. Trimming removed 6 bases from V and 7 bases from J, with 19 bases in between. CDR3 length: 15 residues.

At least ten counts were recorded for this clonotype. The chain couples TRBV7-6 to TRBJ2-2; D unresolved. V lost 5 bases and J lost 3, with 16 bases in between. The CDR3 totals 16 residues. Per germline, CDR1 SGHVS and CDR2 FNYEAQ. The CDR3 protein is CASSASDPAYTGELFF. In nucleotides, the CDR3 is TGTGCCAGCAGCGCCTCGGACCCGGCCTACACCGGGGAGCTGTTTTTT.

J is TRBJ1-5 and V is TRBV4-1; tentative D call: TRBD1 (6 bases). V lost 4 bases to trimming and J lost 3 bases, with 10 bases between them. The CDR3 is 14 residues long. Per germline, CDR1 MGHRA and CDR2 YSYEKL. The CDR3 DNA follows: TGCGCCAGCAGCCGGGGGCACGTCAATCAGCCCCAGCATTTT. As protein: CASSRGHVNQPQHF.

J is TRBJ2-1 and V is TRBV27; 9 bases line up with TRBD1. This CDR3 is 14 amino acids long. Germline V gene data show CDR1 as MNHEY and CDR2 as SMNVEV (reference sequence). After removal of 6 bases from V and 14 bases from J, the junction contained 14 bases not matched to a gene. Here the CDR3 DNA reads TGTGCCAGCAGCCGTGGGACAGGGCTTGGCGAGAAGTTCTTC. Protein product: CASSRGTGLGEKFF.